The following is a T cell receptor (beta chain) sequence with its context. Antigen: not known. These data come from a study of blood T cells in healthy people across ages. Study-wide results and caveats: Changes in expanded clonotypes were possibly confounded, as the CMV status of donors was unknown. More naive CD4+ cells and higher diversity were found in long-lived than in aged donors.

A second 7 to 11 cycle PCR used barcoded and J-beta primers. A template-switch adaptor that had 12 random nucleotides put a tag on each cDNA molecule. TCRdb processed the 5' RACE reads anew with MiXCR; each CDR3 protein has one entry. The sample has 1.5 million to 1.8 million distinct CDR3 sequences, about 42% seen once; the top ten hold just over 4%. Every donor contributed roughly 10 milliliters of peripheral blood by blood draw. Germline CDR1 is MNHEY and CDR2 is SMNVEV (reference sequence). The CDR3 extends over 16 amino acids. J gave up 11 bases and V 0 bases, and 11 bases lay outside the gene matches.

This receptor was identified in a young woman in good health. The V and J genes are TRBV27 and TRBJ2-5; 11 nucleotides line up with TRBD2. Sequenced: blood. As DNA, the CDR3 is TGTGCCAGCAGTTTATCGGCTAGCGGGGGGTATAATGAGCAGTACTTC. It specifies CASSLSASGGYNEQYF.